What follows are 23 T cell receptor beta chains derived from one specimen sequenced in a study of blood T cells in healthy people across ages. With a J-beta primer mix and a sample-barcoded 5' primer, a second PCR ran about 6 to 11 cycles. TCRdb redid the calling of the 5' RACE reads with MiXCR, one entry per CDR3 protein. The data show 730,000 or so distinct CDR3 sequences, roughly 41% seen once. Sequencing was performed on blood. The source is a woman aged 55-70 years in good health.

J is TRBJ2-3 and V is TRBV27; possibly TRBD2 for D (6 bases). Germline CDR1 and CDR2: MNHEY and SMNVEV (reference sequence). The length of the CDR3 is 17 residues. V lost 5 bases, J lost 1 base, and 19 bases lay in between. CDR3 DNA: TGTGCCAGCAGTCCCCCGGCTAGCGAATCACGCACAGATACGCAGTATTTT. It specifies CASSPPASESRTDTQYF.

This clonotype was detected ten times or more. This chain links TRBV12-3 or TRBV12-4 with TRBJ2-1, with 10 bases matching TRBD2. The CDR3 has 15 residues. Trimming at V came to 6 bases and at J to 5 bases, leaving 7 bases not matched to a gene. CDR3 sequence (DNA): TGTGCCAGCAGGGATATAGCGGGGGGCGACAATGAGCAGTTCTTC. The encoded protein is CASRDIAGGDNEQFF.

This clonotype was counted ten times or more. The rearrangement uses TRBV12-3 or TRBV12-4 and TRBJ1-2; no clear D gene. V lost 7 bases and J 4 bases, leaving 13 bases between the germline ends. The CDR3 consists of 13 residues. As DNA, the CDR3 is TGTGCCAGCACCTTCGAGGGAACCTATGGCTACACCTTC. Amino acid sequence: CASTFEGTYGYTF.

The chain is built from TRBV10-1 and TRBJ2-1, with D perhaps TRBD2 (5 bases). The germline gives CDR1 WNHNN, CDR2 SYGVQD (reference sequence). The CDR3 is made up of 13 amino acids. V was clipped by 4 bases and J by 6 bases, with 10 bases between them. The CDR3 nucleotides are TGCGCCAGCAGTGTTAGCGACTCCAATGAGCAGTTCTTC. Its protein is CASSVSDSNEQFF.

V usage is TRBV5-1 and J usage is TRBJ2-3; D is unclear. Germline V gene data show CDR1 as SGHRS and CDR2 as YFSETQ. The CDR3 extends over 16 amino acids. Trimming left V 0 bases short and J 0 bases short, with 11 bases between. The CDR3 is CASSLEVGISTDTQYF. CDR3 DNA sequence: TGCGCCAGCAGCTTGGAAGTGGGGATTAGCACAGATACGCAGTATTTT.

The chain combines TRBV27 with TRBJ1-2, with D maybe TRBD1 (6 bases). The CDR3 totals 15 residues. The germline V gene has CDR1 MNHEY and CDR2 SMNVEV (reference sequence). V was pared by 6 bases and J by 5 bases, with 19 bases between. The CDR3 coding sequence is TGTGCCAGCAGCCCCACCAGGGGTATGGGGTATGGCTACACCTTC. Translated, it gives CASSPTRGMGYGYTF.

The V call is TRBV4-3, the J call TRBJ2-5; TRBD2 matches 9 bases. Trimming removed 4 bases from V and 3 bases from J; junction bases left unmatched: 9. From germline, CDR1 is LGHNA and CDR2 YSLEER. CDR3 length equals 16 residues. CDR3 protein: CASSLHYPSGEETQYF. CDR3 nucleotide sequence: TGCGCCAGCAGCCTCCACTACCCTAGCGGGGAAGAGACCCAGTACTTC.

This clonotype was detected only a few times. This sequence joins TRBV27 and TRBJ2-4; no clear D. The DNA end favors TRBJ2-7, so the J call may be wrong. The CDR3 runs 13 residues. Per the germline V gene, CDR1 is MNHEY and CDR2 is SMNVEV (reference sequence). The CDR3 sequence: CASSAGSPYEQYF. Here the CDR3 DNA reads TGTGCCAGCAGTGCCGGGTCTCCCTACGAGCAGTACTTC.

The sample holds a few counts of this clonotype. This chain uses TRBV29-1 with TRBJ2-2; D might be TRBD1 (5 bases). Germline values: CDR1 SQVTM, CDR2 ANQGSEA. V dropped 6 bases and J dropped 5 bases, with 16 bases sitting between them. CDR3 length: 14 residues. DNA for the CDR3: TGCAGCGTCCCAGGGAATTCCGTGACCGGGGAGCTGTTTTTT. It is translated as CSVPGNSVTGELFF.

This rearrangement joins TRBV3-1 to TRBJ1-1; D call uncertain. V lost 2 bases and J lost 1, with 8 bases in between. Germline loops: CDR1 LGHDT, CDR2 YNNKEL (reference sequence). The CDR3 spans 14 residues. The CDR3 nucleotides are TGTGCCAGCAGCCAACAGGACCCGAACACTGAAGCTTTCTTT. Translation gives CASSQQDPNTEAFF.

The V gene is TRBV20-1, the J gene TRBJ1-2, with a possible D match to TRBD1 (6 bases). Germline CDR1 is DFQATT and CDR2 is SNEGSKA (reference sequence). The V and J ends lost 5 bases and 5 bases respectively, with 36 bases between them. CDR3 size: 20 residues. The CDR3: CSAPTMRMTGQKKEGYGYTF. As DNA, the CDR3 is TGCAGTGCTCCGACTATGAGAATGACAGGCCAAAAAAAGGAGGGGTATGGCTACACCTTC.

The chain joins TRBV10-2 to TRBJ2-5; possible D gene TRBD1, 5 bases. V was pared by 6 bases and J by 5 bases, with 16 bases between. CDR1 is WSHSY and CDR2 is SAAADI in the germline V gene. The CDR3 sequence is 14 residues long. CDR3 in amino acids: CASRGQGLWETQYF. The CDR3 coding sequence is TGCGCCAGCAGAGGCCAGGGTCTATGGGAGACCCAGTACTTC.

This clonotype was detected only a few times. This chain connects TRBV20-1 to TRBJ2-5; no definite D call. Germline values: CDR1 DFQATT, CDR2 SNEGSKA (reference sequence). There are 14 residues in the CDR3. The V gene lost 0 bases and the J gene lost 5 bases, with 13 bases spanning the gap. DNA of the CDR3: TGCAGTGCTAGAGAGAGACCCGATAGGGAGACCCAGTACTTC. It translates to CSARERPDRETQYF.

This clonotype was picked up a small number of times. The chain couples TRBV5-1 to TRBJ2-1; the match to TRBD2 covers 12 bases. Germline CDR1 reads SGHRS; CDR2 reads YFSETQ. This CDR3 has 18 residues. V lost 0 bases and J lost 0; bases outside the gene matches: 4. CDR3 nucleotides: TGCGCCAGCAGCTTGGAACTAGCGGGAGGCCTCTCCTACAATGAGCAGTTCTTC. This sequence encodes CASSLELAGGLSYNEQFF.

This chain connects TRBV3-1 to TRBJ1-2; perhaps TRBD1 as D (6 bases). V was clipped by 2 bases and J by 1 base, with 14 bases between them. The CDR3 is made up of 16 amino acids. The germline V gene has CDR1 LGHDT and CDR2 YNNKEL (reference sequence). The DNA for the CDR3 is TGTGCCAGCAGCCAATCCGGGACAAGTTTTAACTATGGCTACACCTTC. Translated: CASSQSGTSFNYGYTF.

This clonotype was counted a few times. V usage is TRBV4-3 and J usage is TRBJ2-7, with D unresolved. The V gene's germline CDR1 is LGHNA and CDR2 YSLEER. The V gene lost 0 bases and the J gene lost 0 bases, with 12 bases spanning the gap. This CDR3 has 16 residues. This chain's CDR3 is CASSQDFSTASYEQYF. The CDR3 coding sequence is TGCGCCAGCAGCCAAGATTTTTCCACTGCCTCCTACGAGCAGTACTTC.

The chain couples TRBV6-2 or TRBV6-3 to TRBJ2-5; 7 positions match TRBD2. CDR1 is MNHEY and CDR2 is SVGEGT in the germline V gene. With V trimmed by 2 bases and J by 1 base, 10 bases remained unmatched. This CDR3 spans 17 amino acids. CDR3 loop: CASSYLPAGATQETQYF. CDR3 coding DNA: TGTGCCAGCAGTTACCTCCCGGCGGGAGCCACCCAAGAGACCCAGTACTTC.

The chain combines TRBV29-1 with TRBJ2-7, with 9 positions matching TRBD1. CDR3 length equals 14 residues. J lost 0 bases, V lost 5 bases, and 5 bases had no gene match. Germline V gives CDR1 SQVTM, CDR2 ANQGSEA. The CDR3 protein is CSVNRQGDSYEQYF. The CDR3 DNA sequence: TGCAGCGTTAACAGACAGGGGGACTCCTACGAGCAGTACTTC.

This clonotype was counted between two and nine times. The CDR3 spells CASSQGGQANEKLFF. Written as DNA, the CDR3 is TGTGCCAGCAGCCAAGGGGGACAGGCTAATGAAAAACTGTTTTTT. The V gene is TRBV4-2, the J gene TRBJ1-4, with 8 bases that match TRBD1. In germline, CDR1 is LGHNA, CDR2 YNFKEQ. The ends lost 1 base at V and 3 bases at J; junction bases unmatched: 1. The CDR3 is made up of 15 amino acids.

This clonotype has at least ten counts. The CDR3 protein is CASTWTGSSTDTQYF. In nucleotides, the CDR3 is TGTGCCAGCACCTGGACAGGGTCTAGCACAGATACGCAGTATTTT. The V and J genes are TRBV6-1 and TRBJ2-3; 8 bases are shared with TRBD1. Germline-derived CDR1 and CDR2 are MNHNS and SASEGT. This CDR3 is 15 amino acids long. V lost 7 bases to trimming and J lost 0 bases; unmatched junction nucleotides: 6.

The V and J genes are TRBV29-1 and TRBJ1-2; D unclear. The CDR3 length is 12 residues. The V end lost 2 bases, the J end lost 2 bases, and 6 bases lay between the germline ends. Germline V gene lookup returns CDR1 SQVTM and CDR2 ANQGSEA. The DNA of the CDR3 is TGCAGCGTTGAACCGACCAACTATGGCTACACCTTC. It specifies CSVEPTNYGYTF.

This chain joins TRBV20-1 and TRBJ1-1; 12 nucleotides agree with TRBD1. Trimming took 6 bases from V and 7 from J; bases not matched to a gene: 9. Germline CDR1 DFQATT, CDR2 SNEGSKA (reference sequence). The CDR3 loop spans 14 amino acids. In DNA, the CDR3 is TGCAGTGCCACTTTGGGACAGGGGGCGTTTGAAGCTTTCTTT. Its protein is CSATLGQGAFEAFF.

This clonotype was counted ten times or more. V is TRBV20-1 and J is TRBJ2-5; D is possibly TRBD2 (6 bases). V lost 5 bases and J lost 5, with 12 bases in between. The CDR3 extends over 12 amino acids. The germline gives CDR1 DFQATT, CDR2 SNEGSKA (reference sequence). The CDR3 DNA reads as TGCAGTGCTTTGCGGGGACTGGAGACCCAGTACTTC. Translating gives CSALRGLETQYF.